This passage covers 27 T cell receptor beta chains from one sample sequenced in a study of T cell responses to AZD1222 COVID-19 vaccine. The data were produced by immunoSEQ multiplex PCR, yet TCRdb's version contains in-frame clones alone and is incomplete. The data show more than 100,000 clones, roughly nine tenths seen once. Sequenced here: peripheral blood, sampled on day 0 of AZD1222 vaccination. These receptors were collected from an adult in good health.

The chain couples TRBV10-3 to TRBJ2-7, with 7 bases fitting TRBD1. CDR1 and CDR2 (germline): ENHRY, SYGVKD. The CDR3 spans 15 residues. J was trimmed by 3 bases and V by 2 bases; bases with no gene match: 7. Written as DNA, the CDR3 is TGTGCCATCAGTGAGCCCCGGACAGGAAACTACGAGCAGTACTTC. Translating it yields CAISEPRTGNYEQYF.

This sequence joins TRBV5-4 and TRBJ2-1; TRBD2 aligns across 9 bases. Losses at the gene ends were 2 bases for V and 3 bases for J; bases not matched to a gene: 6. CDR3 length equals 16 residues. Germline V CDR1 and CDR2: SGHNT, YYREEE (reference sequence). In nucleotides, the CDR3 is TGTGCCAGCAGCTTAGTAGCGGGAGTGGGCTACAATGAGCAGTTCTTC. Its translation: CASSLVAGVGYNEQFF.

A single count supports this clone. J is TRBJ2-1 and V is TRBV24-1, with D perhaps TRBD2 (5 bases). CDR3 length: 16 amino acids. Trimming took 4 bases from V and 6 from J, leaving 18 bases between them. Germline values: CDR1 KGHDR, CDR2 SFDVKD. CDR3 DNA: TGTGCCACCAGTGACACACTAGAAAGATCTCTCAATGAGCAGTTCTTC. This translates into CATSDTLERSLNEQFF.

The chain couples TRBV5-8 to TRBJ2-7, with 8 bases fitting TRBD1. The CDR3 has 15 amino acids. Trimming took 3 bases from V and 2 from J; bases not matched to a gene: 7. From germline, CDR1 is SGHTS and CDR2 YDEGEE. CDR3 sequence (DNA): TGTGCCAGCAGCTACGATGGACAGGGTCCCTACGAGCAGTACTTC. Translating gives CASSYDGQGPYEQYF.

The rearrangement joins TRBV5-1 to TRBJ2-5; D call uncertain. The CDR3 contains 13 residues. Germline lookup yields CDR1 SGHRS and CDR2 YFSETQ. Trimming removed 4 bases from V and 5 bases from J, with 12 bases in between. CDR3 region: CASSSSGTETQYF. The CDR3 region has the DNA TGCGCCAGCAGCAGTTCGGGTACCGAGACCCAGTACTTC.

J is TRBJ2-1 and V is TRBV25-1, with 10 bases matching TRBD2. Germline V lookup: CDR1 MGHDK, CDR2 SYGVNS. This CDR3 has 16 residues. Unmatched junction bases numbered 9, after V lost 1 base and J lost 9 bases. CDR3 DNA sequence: TGTGCCAGCAGTGAATGGGCTAGCGGGAGCGGCACTGAGCAGTTCTTC. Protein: CASSEWASGSGTEQFF.

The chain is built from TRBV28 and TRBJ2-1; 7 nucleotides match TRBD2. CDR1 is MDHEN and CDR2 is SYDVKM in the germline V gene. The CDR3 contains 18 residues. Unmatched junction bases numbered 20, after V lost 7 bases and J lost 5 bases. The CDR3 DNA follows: TGTGCCAGCATCCCCTTTCCCCGAGGGGTGGGAGGGAACAATGAGCAGTTCTTC. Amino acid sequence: CASIPFPRGVGGNNEQFF.

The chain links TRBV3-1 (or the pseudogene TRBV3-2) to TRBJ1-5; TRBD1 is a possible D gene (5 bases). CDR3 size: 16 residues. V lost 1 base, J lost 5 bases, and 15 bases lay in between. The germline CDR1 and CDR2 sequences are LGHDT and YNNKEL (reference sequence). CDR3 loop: CASSQGPGQFDQPQHF. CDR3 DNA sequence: TGTGCCAGCAGCCAAGGGCCAGGGCAATTCGATCAGCCCCAGCATTTT.

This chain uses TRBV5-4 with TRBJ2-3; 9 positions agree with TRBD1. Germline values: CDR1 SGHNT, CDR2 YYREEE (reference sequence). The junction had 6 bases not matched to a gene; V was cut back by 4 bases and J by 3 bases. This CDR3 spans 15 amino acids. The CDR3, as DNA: TGTGCCAGCAGCCGGGACAGGGTAAGGACAGATACGCAGTATTTT. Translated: CASSRDRVRTDTQYF.

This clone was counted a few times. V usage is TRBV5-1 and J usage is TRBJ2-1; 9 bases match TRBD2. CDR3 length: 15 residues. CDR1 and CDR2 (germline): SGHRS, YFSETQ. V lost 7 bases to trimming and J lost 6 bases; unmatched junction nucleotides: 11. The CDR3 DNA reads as TGCGCCAGCGGTATAGCGGGAGCCCCCCGCAATGAGCAGTTCTTC. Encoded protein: CASGIAGAPRNEQFF.

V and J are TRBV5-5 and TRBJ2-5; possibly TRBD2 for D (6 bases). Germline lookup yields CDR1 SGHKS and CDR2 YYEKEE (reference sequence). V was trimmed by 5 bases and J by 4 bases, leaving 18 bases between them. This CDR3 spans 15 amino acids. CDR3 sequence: CASSRDWARRETQYF. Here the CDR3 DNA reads TGTGCCAGCAGTAGGGACTGGGCCCGGCGAGAGACCCAGTACTTC.

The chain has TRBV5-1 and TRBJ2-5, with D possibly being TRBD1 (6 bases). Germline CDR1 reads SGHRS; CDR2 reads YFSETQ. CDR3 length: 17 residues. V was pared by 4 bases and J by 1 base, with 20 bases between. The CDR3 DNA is TGCGCCAGCAGCCAACCTCCTACCGGGACACTCCAAGAGACCCAGTACTTC. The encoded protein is CASSQPPTGTLQETQYF.

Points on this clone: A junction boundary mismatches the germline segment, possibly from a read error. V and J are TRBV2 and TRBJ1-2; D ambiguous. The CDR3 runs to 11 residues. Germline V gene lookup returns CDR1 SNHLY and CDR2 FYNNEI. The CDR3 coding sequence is TGTGCCAGCAGTCCAATGGGAGTGCAGGCCTTC. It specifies CASSPMGVQAF.

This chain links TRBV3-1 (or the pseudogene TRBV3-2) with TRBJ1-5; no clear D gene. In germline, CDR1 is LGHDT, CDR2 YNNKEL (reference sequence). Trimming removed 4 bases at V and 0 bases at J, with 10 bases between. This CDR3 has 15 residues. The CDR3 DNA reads TGTGCCAGCAGCCTAGACAACAATAGCAATCAGCCCCAGCATTTT. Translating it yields CASSLDNNSNQPQHF.

CDR3 region: CASSLGGQANYGYTF. The CDR3 DNA sequence: TGTGCCAGCAGCTTAGGGGGACAGGCTAACTATGGCTACACCTTC. The rearrangement joins TRBV7-2 to TRBJ1-2, with 8 bases fitting TRBD1. The germline V gene encodes CDR1 SGHTA and CDR2 FQGNSA. This CDR3 is 15 amino acids long. The V and J ends lost 1 base and 0 bases, in that order; junction bases with no gene match: 1.

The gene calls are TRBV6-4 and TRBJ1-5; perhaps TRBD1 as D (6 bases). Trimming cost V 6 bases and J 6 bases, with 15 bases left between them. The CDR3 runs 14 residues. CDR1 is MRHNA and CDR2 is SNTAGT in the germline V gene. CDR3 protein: CASSPSGGLQPQHF. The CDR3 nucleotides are TGTGCCAGCAGCCCGTCCGGGGGGCTTCAGCCCCAGCATTTT.

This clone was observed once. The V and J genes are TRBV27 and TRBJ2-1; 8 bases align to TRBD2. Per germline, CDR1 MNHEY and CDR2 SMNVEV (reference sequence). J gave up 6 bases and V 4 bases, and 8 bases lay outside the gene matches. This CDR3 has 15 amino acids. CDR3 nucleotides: TGTGCCAGCAGTTCATCCGGGACTAGAGGCAATGAGCAGTTCTTC. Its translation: CASSSSGTRGNEQFF.

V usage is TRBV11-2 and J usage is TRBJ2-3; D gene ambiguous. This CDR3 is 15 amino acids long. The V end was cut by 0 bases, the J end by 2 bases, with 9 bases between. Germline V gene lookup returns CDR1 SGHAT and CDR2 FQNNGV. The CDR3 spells CASSLEDLNTDTQYF. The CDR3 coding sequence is TGTGCCAGCAGCTTAGAGGATCTTAACACAGATACGCAGTATTTT.

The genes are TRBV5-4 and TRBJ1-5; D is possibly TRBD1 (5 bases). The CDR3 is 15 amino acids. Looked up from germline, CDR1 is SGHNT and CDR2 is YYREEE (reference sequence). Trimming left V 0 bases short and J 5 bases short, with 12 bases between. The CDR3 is CASSLGGAGDQPQHF. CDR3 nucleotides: TGTGCCAGCAGCTTGGGAGGGGCGGGGGATCAGCCCCAGCATTTT.

As DNA, the CDR3 is TGTGCCTGGAGTCCCAGGGGGTCAACCAAAGCCAAAAACATTCAGTACTTC. Its protein product is CAWSPRGSTKAKNIQYF. V and J are TRBV30 and TRBJ2-4, with 7 bases lining up with TRBD1. V lost 2 bases to trimming and J lost 0 bases; unmatched junction nucleotides: 10. Germline CDR1 and CDR2: GTSNPN and SVGIG (reference sequence). This CDR3 is 17 amino acids long.

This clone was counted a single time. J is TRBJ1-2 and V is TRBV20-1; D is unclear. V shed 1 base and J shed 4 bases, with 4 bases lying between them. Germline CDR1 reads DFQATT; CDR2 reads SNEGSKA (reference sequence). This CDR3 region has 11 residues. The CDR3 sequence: CSARVGYGYTF. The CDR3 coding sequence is TGCAGTGCTAGAGTAGGCTATGGCTACACCTTC.

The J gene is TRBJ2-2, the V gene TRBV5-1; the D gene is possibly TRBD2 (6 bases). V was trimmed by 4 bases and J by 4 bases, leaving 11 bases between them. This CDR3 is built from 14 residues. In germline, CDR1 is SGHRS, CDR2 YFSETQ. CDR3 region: CASSPEGLTGELFF. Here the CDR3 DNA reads TGCGCCAGCAGCCCGGAGGGCCTCACCGGGGAGCTGTTTTTT.

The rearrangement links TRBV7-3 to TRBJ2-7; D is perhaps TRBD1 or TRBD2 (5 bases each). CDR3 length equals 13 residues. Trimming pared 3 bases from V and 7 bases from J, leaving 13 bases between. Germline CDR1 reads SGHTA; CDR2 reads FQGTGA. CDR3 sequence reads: CASSLGTKGEQYF. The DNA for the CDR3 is TGTGCCAGCAGCTTGGGGACCAAGGGGGAGCAGTACTTC.

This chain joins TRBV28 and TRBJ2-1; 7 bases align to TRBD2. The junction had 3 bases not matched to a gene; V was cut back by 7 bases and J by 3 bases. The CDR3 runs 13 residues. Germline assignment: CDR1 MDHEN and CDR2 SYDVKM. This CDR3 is CASIRDYYNEQFF. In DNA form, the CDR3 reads TGTGCCAGCATCCGGGACTACTACAATGAGCAGTTCTTC.

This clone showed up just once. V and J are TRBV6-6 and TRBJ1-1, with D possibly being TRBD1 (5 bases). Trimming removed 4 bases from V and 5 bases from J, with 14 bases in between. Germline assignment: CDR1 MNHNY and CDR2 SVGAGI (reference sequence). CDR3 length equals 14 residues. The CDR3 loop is CASSSGTYWTEAFF. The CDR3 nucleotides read TGTGCCAGCAGTTCAGGGACCTACTGGACTGAAGCTTTCTTT.

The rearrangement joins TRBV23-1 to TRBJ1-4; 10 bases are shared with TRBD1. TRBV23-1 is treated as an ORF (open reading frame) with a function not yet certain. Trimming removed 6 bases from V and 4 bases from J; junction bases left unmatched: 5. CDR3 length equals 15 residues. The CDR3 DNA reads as TGCGCCAGCAGCCCGGACAGGGGGAATAATGAAAAACTGTTTTTT. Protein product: CASSPDRGNNEKLFF.

As DNA, the CDR3 is TGTGCCAGCAGCCAGGGACAGACTACCGGGGAGCTGTTTTTT. This encodes CASSQGQTTGELFF. V gene TRBV9 combines with J gene TRBJ2-2; TRBD1 agrees at 7 bases. CDR3 length: 14 residues. The germline V gene encodes CDR1 SGDLS and CDR2 YYNGEE. With 4 bases clipped from V and 5 bases from J, the junction kept 5 bases outside the gene matches. The full variable domain, its missing parts supplied by reference TRBV9 and TRBJ2-2, is DSGVTQTPKHLITATGQRVTLRCSPRSGDLSVYWYQQSLDQGLQFLIQYYNGEERAKGNILERFSAQQFPDLHSELNLSSLELGDSALYFCASSQGQTTGELFFGEGSRLTVL.